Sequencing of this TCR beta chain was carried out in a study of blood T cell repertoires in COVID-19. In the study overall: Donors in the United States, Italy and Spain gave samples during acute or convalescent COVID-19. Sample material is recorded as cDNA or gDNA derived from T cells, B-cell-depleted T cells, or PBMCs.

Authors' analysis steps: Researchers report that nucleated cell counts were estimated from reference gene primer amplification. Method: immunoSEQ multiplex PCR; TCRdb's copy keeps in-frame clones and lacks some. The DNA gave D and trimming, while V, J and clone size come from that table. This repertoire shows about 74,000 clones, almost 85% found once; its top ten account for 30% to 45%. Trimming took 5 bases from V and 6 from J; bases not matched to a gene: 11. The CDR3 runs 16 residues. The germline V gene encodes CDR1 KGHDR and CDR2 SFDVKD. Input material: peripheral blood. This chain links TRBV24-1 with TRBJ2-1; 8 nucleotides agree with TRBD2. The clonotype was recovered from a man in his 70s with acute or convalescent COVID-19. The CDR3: CATSARGAGVGNEQFF. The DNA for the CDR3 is TGTGCCACCAGTGCCAGAGGAGCGGGAGTGGGCAATGAGCAGTTCTTC.